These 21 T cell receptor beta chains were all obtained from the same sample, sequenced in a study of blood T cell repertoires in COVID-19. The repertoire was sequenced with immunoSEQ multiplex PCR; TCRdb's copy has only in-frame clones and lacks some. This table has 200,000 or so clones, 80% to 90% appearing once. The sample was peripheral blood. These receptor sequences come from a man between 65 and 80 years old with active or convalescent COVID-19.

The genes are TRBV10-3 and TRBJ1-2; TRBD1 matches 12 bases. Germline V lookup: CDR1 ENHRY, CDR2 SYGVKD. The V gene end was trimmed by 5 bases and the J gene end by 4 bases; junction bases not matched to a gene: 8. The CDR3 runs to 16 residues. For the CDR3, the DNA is TGTGCCATCAGTCCCCCAGGGACAGGGGGCTTCTATGGCTACACCTTC. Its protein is CAISPPGTGGFYGYTF.

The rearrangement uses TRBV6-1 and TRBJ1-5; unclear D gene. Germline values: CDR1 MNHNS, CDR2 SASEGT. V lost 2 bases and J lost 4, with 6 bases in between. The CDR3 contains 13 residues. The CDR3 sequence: CASSETANQPQHF. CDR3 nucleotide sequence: TGTGCCAGCAGTGAAACTGCGAATCAGCCCCAGCATTTT.

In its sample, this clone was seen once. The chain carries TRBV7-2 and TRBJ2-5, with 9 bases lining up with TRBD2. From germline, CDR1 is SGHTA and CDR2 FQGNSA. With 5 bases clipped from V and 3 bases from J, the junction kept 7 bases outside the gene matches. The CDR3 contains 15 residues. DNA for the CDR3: TGTGCCAGCAGCAAACTACTAGCGGGCAAAGAGACCCAGTACTTC. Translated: CASSKLLAGKETQYF.

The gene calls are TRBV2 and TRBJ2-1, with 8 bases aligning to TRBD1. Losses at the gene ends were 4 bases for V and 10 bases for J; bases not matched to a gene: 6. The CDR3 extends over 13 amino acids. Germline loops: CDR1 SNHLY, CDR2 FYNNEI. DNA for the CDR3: TGTGCCAGCAGTGTTACAGGGGGTGGGGAGCAGTTCTTC. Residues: CASSVTGGGEQFF.

CDR3 bases: TGTGCCAGACCGCCGATGGGGACAGGTGGAGCAGGGCGCTCTGGAAACACCATATATTTT. It encodes CARPPMGTGGAGRSGNTIYF. The chain uses TRBV19 and TRBJ1-3; TRBD1 matches 8 bases. Germline V gene lookup returns CDR1 LNHDA and CDR2 SQIVND (reference sequence). V lost 9 bases and J lost 0; bases outside the gene matches: 22. The CDR3 runs to 20 residues.

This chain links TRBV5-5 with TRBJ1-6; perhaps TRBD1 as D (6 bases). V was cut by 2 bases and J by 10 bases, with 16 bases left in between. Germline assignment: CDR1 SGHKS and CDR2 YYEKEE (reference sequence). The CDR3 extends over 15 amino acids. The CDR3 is CASSFYVNRESPLHF. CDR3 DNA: TGTGCCAGCAGCTTTTATGTTAACAGGGAATCACCCCTCCACTTT.

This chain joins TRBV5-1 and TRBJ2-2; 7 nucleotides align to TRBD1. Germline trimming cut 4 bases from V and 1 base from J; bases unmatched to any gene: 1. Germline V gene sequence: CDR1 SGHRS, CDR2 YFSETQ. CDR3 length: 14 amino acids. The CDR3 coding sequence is TGCGCCAGCAGCGGGACAGAGAACACCGGGGAGCTGTTTTTT. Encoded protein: CASSGTENTGELFF. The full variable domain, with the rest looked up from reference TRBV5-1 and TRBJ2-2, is KAGVTQTPRYLIKTRGQQVTLSCSPISGHRSVSWYQQTPGQGLQFLFEYFSETQRNKGNFPGRFSGRQFSNSRSEMNVSTLELGDSALYLCASSGTENTGELFFGEGSRLTVL.

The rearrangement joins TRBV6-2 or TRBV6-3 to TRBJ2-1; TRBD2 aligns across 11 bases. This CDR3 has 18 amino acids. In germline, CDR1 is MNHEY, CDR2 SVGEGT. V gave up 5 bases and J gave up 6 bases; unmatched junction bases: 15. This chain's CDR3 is CASSQGALLAGAPNEQFF. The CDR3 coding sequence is TGTGCCAGCAGTCAAGGGGCCTTACTAGCGGGGGCTCCCAATGAGCAGTTCTTC.

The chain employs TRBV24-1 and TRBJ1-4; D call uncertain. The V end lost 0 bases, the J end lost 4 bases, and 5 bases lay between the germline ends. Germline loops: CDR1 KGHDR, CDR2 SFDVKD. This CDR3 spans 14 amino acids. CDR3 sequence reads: CATSDLGRNEKLFF. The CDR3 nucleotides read TGTGCCACCAGTGATTTGGGCCGTAATGAAAAACTGTTTTTT.

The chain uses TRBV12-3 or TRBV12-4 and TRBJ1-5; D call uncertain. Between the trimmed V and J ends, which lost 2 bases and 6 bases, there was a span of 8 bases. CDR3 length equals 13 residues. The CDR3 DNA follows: TGTGCCAGCAGTTTAATAGCTACTCAGCCCCAGCATTTT. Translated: CASSLIATQPQHF.

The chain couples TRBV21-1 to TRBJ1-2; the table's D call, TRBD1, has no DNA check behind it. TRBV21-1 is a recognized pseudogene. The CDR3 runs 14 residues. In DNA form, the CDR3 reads TGTGCCAGCAGCATAACACGTTTGAACTATGGCTACACCTTC. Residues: CASSITRLNYGYTF.

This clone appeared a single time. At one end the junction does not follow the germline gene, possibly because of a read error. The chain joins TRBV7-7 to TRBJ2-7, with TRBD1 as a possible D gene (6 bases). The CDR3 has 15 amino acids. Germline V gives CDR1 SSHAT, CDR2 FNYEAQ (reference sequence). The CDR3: CASSFSSSTGSEQYF. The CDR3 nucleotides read TGTGCTAGCAGCTTTTCTTCTTCGACAGGCTCCGAGCAGTACTTC.

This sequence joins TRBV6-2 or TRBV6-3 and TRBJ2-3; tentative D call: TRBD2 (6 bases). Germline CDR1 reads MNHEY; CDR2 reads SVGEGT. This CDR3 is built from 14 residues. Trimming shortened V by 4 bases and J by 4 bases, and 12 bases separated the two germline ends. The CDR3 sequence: CASSSARGSDTQYF. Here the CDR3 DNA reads TGTGCCAGCAGTTCGGCCCGGGGGTCAGATACGCAGTATTTT.

CDR3 bases: TGCGCCAGCAGCCAAGATGGTCGGTACTATGGCTACACCTTC. Translated, it gives CASSQDGRYYGYTF. V usage is TRBV4-3 and J usage is TRBJ1-2; D gene ambiguous. Germline V gene sequence: CDR1 LGHNA, CDR2 YSLEER. V lost 0 bases, J lost 3 bases, and 8 bases lay in between. The CDR3 has 14 amino acids.

CDR3 nucleotide sequence: TGTGCCAGCAGCCAAGCCAACAGGCGGTTTGCTGAAGCTTTCTTT. Residues: CASSQANRRFAEAFF. The chain links TRBV14 to TRBJ1-1, with D perhaps TRBD1 (5 bases). The germline gives CDR1 SGHDN, CDR2 FVKESK. V lost 1 base and J 6 bases, leaving 15 bases between the germline ends. This CDR3 comprises 15 residues. Together with reference TRBV14 and TRBJ1-1, the CDR3 gives the full variable domain: EAGVTQFPSHSVIEKGQTVTLRCDPISGHDNLYWYRRVMGKEIKFLLHFVKESKQDESGMPNNRFLAERTGGTYSTLKVQPAELEDSGVYFCASSQANRRFAEAFFGQGTRLTVV.

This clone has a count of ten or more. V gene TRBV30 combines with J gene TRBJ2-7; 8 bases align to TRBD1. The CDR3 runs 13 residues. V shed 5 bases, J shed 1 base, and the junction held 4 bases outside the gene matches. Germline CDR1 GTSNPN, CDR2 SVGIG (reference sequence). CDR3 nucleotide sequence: TGTGCCTGGGAAGGACAGGGATCCTACGAGCAGTACTTC. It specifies CAWEGQGSYEQYF.

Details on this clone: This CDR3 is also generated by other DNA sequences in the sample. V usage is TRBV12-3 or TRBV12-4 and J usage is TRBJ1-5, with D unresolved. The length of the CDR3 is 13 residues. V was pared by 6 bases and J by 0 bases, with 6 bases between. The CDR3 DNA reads TGTGCCAGCAGGCGAGGTAGCAATCAGCCCCAGCATTTT. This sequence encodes CASRRGSNQPQHF.

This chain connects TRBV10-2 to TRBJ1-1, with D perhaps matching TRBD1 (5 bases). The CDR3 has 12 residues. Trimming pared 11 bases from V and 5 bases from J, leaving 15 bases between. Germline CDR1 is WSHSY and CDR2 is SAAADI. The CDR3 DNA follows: TGCGCCGTTTCCGGGGGAGGGACTGAAGCTTTCTTT. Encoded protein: CAVSGGGTEAFF.

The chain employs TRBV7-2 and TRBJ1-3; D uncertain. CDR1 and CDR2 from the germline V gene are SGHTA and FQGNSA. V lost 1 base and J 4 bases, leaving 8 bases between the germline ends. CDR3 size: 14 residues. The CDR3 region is CASSLVGRGNTIYF. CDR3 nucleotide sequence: TGTGCCAGCAGCTTAGTGGGCAGAGGAAACACCATATATTTT.

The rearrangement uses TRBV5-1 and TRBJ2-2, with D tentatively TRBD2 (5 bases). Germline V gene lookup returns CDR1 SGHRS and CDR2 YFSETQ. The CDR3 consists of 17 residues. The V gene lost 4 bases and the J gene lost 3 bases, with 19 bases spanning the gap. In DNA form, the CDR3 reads TGCGCCAGCAGCAACGTTTTGGTCGTCGGGGACACCGGGGAGCTGTTTTTT. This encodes CASSNVLVVGDTGELFF. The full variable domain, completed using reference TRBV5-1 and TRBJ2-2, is KAGVTQTPRYLIKTRGQQVTLSCSPISGHRSVSWYQQTPGQGLQFLFEYFSETQRNKGNFPGRFSGRQFSNSRSEMNVSTLELGDSALYLCASSNVLVVGDTGELFFGEGSRLTVL.

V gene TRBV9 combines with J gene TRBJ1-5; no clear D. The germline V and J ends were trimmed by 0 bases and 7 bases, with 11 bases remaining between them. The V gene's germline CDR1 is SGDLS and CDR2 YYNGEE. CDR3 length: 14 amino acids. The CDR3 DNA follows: TGTGCCAGCAGCGTAGAACCGTTCGCGCAGCCCCAGCATTTT. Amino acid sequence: CASSVEPFAQPQHF.